This TCR beta chain is drawn from a study of CD8 T cells in ankylosing spondylitis. Study results and limitations: Relatively scarce in peripheral blood, disease-linked clones were CD8+. There was a TCR beta motif, made of several highly homologous variants, that appeared characteristic of ankylosing spondylitis blood.

Generation of TCR beta libraries employed quantitative 5'-RACE incorporating molecular barcodes. TCRdb re-derived calls from the 5' RACE reads in MiXCR, one entry per CDR3 protein. The repertoire holds hundreds of thousands of distinct CDR3 sequences, with around 20% as singletons. V was cut by 6 bases and J by 2 bases, with 11 bases left in between. This CDR3 has 15 amino acids. This clonotype showed up just a few times. Antigen specificity is unknown. The chain joins TRBV12-3 or TRBV12-4 to TRBJ2-6; maybe TRBD2 (5 bases). Sequencing was carried out using blood, either unsorted or a sorted T cell fraction (not recorded which). The clonotype originates from a female donor with ankylosing spondylitis or in good health (not recorded which). The chain's CDR3 is CASRLGGAGANVLTF. CDR3 coding DNA: TGTGCCAGCAGGCTAGGAGGAGCTGGGGCCAACGTCCTGACTTTC.